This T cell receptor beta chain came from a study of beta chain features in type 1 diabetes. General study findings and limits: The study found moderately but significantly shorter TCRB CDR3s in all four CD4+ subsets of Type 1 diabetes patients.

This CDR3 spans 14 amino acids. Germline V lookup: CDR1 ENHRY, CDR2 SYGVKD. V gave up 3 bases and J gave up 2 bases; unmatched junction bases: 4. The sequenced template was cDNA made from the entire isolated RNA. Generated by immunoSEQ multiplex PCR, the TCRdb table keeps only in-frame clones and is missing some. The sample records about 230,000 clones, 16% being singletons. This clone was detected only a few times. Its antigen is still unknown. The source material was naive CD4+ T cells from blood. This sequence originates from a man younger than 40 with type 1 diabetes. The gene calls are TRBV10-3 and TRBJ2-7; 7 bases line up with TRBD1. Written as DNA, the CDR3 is TGTGCCATCAGTGACGGACAGGCGACCTACGAGCAGTACTTC. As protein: CAISDGQATYEQYF.